The sequence of this T cell receptor beta chain was determined in a study of post-analysis software for immune sequencing data. This CDR3 has 14 amino acids. Trimming removed 6 bases at V and 2 bases at J, with 14 bases between. Germline V CDR1 and CDR2: MDHEN, SYDVKM. Prepared libraries of TCR beta cDNA carried unique molecular identifiers. TCRdb re-analysed the PCR reads in MiXCR, keeping a single row per CDR3 protein. The table shows about 540,000 distinct CDR3 sequences, with under 40% occurring only once. Turning to this clonotype: What it binds is unknown.

Study-level points and caveats: Four or five TRBV segments, TRBV5-6, TRBV5-1 and TRBV20-1 among them, were found more frequent in patients than controls. Strong same-batch co-clustering of samples appeared with F measure clustering. Versus controls, multiple sclerosis patients showed significantly lower diversity (normalized Chao1).

This TCR derives from a girl under 18 with multiple sclerosis. The J gene is TRBJ2-7, the V gene TRBV28; a weak D match, TRBD2 (6 bases). Sequencing input: blood. This CDR3 reads CASSLGGFAYEQYF. As DNA, the CDR3 is TGTGCCAGCAGCCTTGGGGGGTTTGCCTACGAGCAGTACTTC.